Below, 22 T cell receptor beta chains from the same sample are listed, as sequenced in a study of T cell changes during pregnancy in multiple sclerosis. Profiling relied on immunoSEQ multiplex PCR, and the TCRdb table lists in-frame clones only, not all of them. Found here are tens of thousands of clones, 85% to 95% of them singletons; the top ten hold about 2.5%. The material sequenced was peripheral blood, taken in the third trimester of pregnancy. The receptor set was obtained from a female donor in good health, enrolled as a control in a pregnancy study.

The CDR3 sequence is CASSVASGPTNYNEQFF. DNA for the CDR3: TGTGCCAGCAGCGTAGCAAGCGGGCCCACCAACTACAATGAGCAGTTCTTC. This chain connects TRBV9 to TRBJ2-1, with D possibly matching TRBD2 (6 bases). The germline V gene encodes CDR1 SGDLS and CDR2 YYNGEE. The V and J ends lost 0 bases and 3 bases respectively, with 16 bases between them. The CDR3 spans 17 residues.

CDR3 nucleotides: TGTGCCAGCAGCCCAACTAGCGGGGGGGCCCGGAATACGCAGTATTTT. It is translated as CASSPTSGGARNTQYF. This chain links TRBV9 with TRBJ2-3; 13 bases align to TRBD2. The V segment lost 4 bases and the J segment 7 bases; nucleotides outside the gene matches: 9. The germline CDR1 and CDR2 sequences are SGDLS and YYNGEE. The CDR3 loop spans 16 amino acids.

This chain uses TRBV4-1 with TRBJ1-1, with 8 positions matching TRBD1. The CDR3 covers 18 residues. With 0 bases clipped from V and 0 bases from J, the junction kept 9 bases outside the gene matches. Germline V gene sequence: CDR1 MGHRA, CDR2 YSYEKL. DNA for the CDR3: TGCGCCAGCAGCCAAGATAGTAGGACAGGGACCCTGAACACTGAAGCTTTCTTT. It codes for CASSQDSRTGTLNTEAFF.

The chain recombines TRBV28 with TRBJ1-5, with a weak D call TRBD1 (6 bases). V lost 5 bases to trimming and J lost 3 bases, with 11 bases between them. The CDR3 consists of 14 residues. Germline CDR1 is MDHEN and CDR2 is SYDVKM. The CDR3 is CASSLQGLNQPQHF. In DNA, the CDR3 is TGTGCCAGCAGTCTACAGGGCCTCAATCAGCCCCAGCATTTT.

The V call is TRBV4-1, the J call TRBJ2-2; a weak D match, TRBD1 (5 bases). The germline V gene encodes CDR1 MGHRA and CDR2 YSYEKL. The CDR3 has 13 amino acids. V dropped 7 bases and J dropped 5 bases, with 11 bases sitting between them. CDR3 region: CASTVRGTGELFF. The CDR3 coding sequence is TGCGCCAGCACAGTAAGGGGAACCGGGGAGCTGTTTTTT.

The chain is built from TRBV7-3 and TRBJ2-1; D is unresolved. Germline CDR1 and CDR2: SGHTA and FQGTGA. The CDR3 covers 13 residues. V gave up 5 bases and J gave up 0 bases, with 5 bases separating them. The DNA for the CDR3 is TGTGCCAGCAGCATCAGCTCCTACAATGAGCAGTTCTTC. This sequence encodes CASSISSYNEQFF.

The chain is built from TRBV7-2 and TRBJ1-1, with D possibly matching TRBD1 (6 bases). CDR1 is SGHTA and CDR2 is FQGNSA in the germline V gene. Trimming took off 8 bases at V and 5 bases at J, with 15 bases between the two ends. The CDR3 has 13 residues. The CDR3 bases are TGTGCCAGCTTGTGGGGGCAAACTACTGAAGCTTTCTTT. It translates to CASLWGQTTEAFF.

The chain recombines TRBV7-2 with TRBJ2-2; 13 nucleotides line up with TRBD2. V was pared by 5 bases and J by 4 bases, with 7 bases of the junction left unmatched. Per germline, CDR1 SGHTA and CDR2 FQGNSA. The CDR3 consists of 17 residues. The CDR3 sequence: CASSRGLAGDPTGELFF. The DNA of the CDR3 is TGTGCCAGCAGCCGAGGACTAGCGGGAGACCCCACCGGGGAGCTGTTTTTT. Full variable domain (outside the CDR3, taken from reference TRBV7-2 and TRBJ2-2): GAGVSQSPSNKVTEKGKDVELRCDPISGHTALYWYRQSLGQGLEFLIYFQGNSAPDKSGLPSDRFSAERTGGSVSTLTIQRTQQEDSAVYLCASSRGLAGDPTGELFFGEGSRLTVL.

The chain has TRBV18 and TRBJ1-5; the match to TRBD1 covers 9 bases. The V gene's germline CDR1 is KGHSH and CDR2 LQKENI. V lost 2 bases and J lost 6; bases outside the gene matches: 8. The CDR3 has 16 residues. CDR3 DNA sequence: TGTGCCAGCTCACCAAGCGAGACAGGGGGAGGTCAGCCCCAGCATTTT. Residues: CASSPSETGGGQPQHF.

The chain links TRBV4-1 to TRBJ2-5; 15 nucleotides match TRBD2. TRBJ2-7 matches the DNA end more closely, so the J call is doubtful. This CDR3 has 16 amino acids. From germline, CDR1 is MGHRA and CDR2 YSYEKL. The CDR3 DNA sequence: TGCGCCAGCAGCCGCCGGACTAGCGGGGGGGCCTACGAGCAGTACTTC. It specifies CASSRRTSGGAYEQYF.

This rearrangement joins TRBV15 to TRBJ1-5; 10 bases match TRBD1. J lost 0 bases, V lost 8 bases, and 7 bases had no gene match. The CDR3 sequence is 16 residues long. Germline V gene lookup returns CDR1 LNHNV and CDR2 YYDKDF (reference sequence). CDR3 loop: CATRDRGRYSNQPQHF. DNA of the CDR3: TGTGCCACCCGAGACAGGGGGCGTTATAGCAATCAGCCCCAGCATTTT.

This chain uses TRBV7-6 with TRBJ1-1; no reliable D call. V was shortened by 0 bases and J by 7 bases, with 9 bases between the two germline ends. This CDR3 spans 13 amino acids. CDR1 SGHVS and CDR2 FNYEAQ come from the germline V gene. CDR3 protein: CASSLAQRDEAFF. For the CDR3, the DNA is TGTGCCAGCAGCTTAGCGCAGAGGGATGAAGCTTTCTTT.

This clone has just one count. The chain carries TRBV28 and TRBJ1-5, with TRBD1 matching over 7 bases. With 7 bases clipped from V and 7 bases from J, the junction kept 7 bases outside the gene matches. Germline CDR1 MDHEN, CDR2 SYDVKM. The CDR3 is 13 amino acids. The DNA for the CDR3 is TGTGCCAGCAACCTACAGGGGCGGCAGCCCCAGCATTTT. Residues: CASNLQGRQPQHF.

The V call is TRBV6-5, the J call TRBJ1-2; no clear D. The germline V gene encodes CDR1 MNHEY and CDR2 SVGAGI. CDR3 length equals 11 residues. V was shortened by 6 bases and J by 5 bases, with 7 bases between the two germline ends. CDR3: CASSTGYGYTF. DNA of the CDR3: TGTGCCAGCAGCACGGGATATGGCTACACCTTC.

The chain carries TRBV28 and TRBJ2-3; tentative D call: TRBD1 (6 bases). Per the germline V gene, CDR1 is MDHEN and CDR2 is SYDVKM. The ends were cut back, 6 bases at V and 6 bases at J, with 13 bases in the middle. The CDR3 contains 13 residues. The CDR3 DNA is TGTGCCAGCAGGGGTGGGGGCGCCGATACGCAGTATTTT. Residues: CASRGGGADTQYF.

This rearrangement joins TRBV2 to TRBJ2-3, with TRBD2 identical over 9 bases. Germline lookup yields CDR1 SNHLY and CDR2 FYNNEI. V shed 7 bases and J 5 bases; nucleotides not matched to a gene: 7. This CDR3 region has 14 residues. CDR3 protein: CASKTEREVDTQYF. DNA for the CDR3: TGTGCCAGCAAGACCGAGCGGGAGGTAGATACGCAGTATTTT.

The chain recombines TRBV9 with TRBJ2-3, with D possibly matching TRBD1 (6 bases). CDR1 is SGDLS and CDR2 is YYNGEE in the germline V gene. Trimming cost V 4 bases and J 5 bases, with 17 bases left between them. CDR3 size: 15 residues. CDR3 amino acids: CASSPGQPGEDTQYF. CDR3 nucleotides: TGTGCCAGCAGCCCCGGACAGCCAGGGGAAGATACGCAGTATTTT. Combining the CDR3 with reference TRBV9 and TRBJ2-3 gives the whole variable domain DSGVTQTPKHLITATGQRVTLRCSPRSGDLSVYWYQQSLDQGLQFLIQYYNGEERAKGNILERFSAQQFPDLHSELNLSSLELGDSALYFCASSPGQPGEDTQYFGPGTRLTVL.

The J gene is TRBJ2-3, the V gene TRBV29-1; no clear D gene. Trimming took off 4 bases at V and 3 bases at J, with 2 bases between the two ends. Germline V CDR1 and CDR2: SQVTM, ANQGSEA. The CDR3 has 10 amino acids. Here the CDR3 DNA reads TGCAGCGTTGCGACAGATACGCAGTATTTT. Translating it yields CSVATDTQYF.

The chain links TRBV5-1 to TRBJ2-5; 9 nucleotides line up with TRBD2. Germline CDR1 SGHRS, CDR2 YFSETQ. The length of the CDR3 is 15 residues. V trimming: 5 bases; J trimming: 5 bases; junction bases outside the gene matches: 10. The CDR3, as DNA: TGCGCCAGCAGACCGGGCGGGGGGGCCGGGGAGACCCAGTACTTC. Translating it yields CASRPGGGAGETQYF.

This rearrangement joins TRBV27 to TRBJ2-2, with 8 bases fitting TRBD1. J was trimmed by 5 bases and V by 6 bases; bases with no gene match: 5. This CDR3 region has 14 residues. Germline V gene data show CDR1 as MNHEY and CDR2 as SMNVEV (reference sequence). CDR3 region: CASRSRGRTGELFF. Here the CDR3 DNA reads TGTGCCAGCAGGAGCAGGGGGCGGACCGGGGAGCTGTTTTTT.

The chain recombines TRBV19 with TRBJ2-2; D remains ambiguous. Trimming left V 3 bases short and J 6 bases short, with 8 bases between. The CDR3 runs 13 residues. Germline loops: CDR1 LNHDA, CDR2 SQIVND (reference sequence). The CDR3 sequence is CASSIGLPGELFF. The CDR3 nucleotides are TGTGCCAGTAGTATTGGCCTTCCCGGGGAGCTGTTTTTT.

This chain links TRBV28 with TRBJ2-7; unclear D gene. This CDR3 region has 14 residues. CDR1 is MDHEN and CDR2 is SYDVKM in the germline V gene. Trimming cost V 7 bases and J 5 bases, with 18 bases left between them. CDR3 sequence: CASTPPLKPHEQYF. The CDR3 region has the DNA TGTGCCAGCACCCCCCCCCTGAAGCCCCACGAGCAGTACTTC.